The TCR beta chain under discussion was sequenced for a study of CXCR3-negative and CXCR3-positive naive CD8 T cells. CDR1 and CDR2 (germline): DFQATT, SNEGSKA (reference sequence). The CDR3 covers 15 residues. The study sorted every CD8+ T cell subset in triplicate at 250,000 to 300,000 cells each. In preparing the TRB cDNA libraries, 5' RACE with UMI labels was used. From its re-call of the 5' RACE reads, TCRdb lists each CDR3 protein once, without DNA. The sample spans fewer than 55,000 distinct CDR3 sequences; the ten largest clones claim roughly 1.5%. The receptor was derived from a human donor in good health. Some clones in this sample may be carry-over from other donors' samples. The genes are TRBV20-1 and TRBJ2-7; TCRdb gives TRBD1 as the D gene, but with no DNA this cannot be confirmed. Sequences were obtained from naive CXCR3- CD8+ T cells from blood. Subset here: CD45RO-CCR7+CD27+CD95- naive CD8+ T cells lacking CXCR3 (TNR3-). CDR3 protein: CSATDQTGDSYEQYF.